This T cell receptor (beta chain) was captured by sequencing in a study of blood T cell repertoires in COVID-19. Overall study context: Donors in the United States, Italy and Spain gave samples during acute or convalescent COVID-19. In each case, the material was cDNA or gDNA derived from T cells, B-cell-depleted T cells, or PBMCs.

Some clones are missing from TCRdb's copy, which holds only in-frame ones; the method was immunoSEQ multiplex PCR. The table lists approximately 160,000 clones, 75% to 90% of them singletons. The sequence was collected from a woman in her sixties or seventies with acute or convalescent COVID-19. The specimen was peripheral blood.

The CDR3 nucleotides read TGTGCCAGCTCACCCGTAGTCCAGGGAGGGGGGCCCACTGAAGCTTTCTTT. This codes for CASSPVVQGGGPTEAFF. The J gene is TRBJ1-1, the V gene TRBV18; maybe TRBD1 (6 bases). The CDR3 consists of 17 residues. V was pared by 3 bases and J by 4 bases, with 21 bases between. The V gene's germline CDR1 is KGHSH and CDR2 LQKENI.